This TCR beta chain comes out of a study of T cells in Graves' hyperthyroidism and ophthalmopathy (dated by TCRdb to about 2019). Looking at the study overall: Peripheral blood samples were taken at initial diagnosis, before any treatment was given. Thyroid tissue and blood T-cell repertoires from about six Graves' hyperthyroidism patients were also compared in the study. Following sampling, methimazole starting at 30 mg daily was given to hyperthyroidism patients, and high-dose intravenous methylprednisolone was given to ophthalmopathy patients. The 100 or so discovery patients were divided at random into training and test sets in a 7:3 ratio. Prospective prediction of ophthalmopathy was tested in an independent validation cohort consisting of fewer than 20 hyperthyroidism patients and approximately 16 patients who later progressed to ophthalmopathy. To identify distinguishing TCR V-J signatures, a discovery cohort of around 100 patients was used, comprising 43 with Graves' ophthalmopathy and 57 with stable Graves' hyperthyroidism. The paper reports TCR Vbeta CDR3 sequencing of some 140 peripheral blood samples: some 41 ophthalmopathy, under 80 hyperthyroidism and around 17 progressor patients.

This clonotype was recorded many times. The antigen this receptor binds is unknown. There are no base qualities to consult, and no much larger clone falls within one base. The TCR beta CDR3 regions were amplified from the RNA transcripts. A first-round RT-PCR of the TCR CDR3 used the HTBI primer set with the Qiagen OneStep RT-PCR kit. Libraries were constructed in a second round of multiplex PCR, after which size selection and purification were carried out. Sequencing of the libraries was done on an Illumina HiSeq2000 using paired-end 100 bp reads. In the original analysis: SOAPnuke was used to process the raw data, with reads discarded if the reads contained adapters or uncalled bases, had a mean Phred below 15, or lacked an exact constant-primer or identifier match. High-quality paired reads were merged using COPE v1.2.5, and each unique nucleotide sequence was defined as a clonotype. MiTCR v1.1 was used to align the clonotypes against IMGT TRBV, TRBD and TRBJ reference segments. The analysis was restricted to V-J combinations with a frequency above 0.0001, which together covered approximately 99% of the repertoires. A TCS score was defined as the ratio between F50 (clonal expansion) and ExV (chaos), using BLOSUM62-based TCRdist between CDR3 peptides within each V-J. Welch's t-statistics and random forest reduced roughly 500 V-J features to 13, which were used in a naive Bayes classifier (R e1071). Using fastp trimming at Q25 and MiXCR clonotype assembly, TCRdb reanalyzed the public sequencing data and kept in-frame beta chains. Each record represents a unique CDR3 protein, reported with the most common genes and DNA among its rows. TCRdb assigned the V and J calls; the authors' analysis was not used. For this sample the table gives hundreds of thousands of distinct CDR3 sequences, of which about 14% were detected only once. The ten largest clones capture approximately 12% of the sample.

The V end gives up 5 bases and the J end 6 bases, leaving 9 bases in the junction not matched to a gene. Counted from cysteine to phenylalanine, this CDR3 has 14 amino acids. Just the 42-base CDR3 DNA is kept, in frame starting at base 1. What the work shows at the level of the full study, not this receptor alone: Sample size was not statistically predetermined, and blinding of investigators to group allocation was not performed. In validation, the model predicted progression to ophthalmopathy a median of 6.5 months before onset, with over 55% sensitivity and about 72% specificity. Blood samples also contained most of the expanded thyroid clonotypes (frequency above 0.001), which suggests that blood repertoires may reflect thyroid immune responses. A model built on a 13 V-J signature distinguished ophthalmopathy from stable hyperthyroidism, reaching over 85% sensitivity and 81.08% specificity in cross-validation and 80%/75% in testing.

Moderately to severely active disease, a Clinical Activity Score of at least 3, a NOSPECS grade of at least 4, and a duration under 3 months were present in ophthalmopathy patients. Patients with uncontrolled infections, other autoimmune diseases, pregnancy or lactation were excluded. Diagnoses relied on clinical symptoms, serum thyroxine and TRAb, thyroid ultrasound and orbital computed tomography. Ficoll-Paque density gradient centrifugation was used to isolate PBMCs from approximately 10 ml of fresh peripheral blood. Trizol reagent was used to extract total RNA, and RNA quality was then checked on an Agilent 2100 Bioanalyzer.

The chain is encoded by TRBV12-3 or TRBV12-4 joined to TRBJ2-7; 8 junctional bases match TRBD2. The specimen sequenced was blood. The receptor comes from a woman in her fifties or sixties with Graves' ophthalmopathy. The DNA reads TGTGCCAGCAGTGCGCAGAGCGGGAGCCCCGAGCAGTACTTC. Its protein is CASSAQSGSPEQYF.